Sequencing of this T cell receptor (beta chain) was carried out in a study of molecular identifiers for immune sequencing clone quantification. Preparation of naive CD8 libraries involved roughly 18,000 to 1,100,000 sorted cells and 10%, 30% or 50% RNA. The CDR3 spans 15 residues. The V gene's germline CDR1 is DFQATT and CDR2 SNEGSKA (reference sequence). Trimming cost V 3 bases and J 0 bases, with 11 bases left between them. TCRdb fed the PCR reads into MiXCR, producing one record per CDR3 protein. The data contain 35,000 or so distinct CDR3 sequences, roughly 19% of them singletons. This clonotype was detected ten times or more.

The chain is built from TRBV20-1 and TRBJ1-4, with unresolved D. The clonotype comes from a human donor in good health. Some libraries in this study had Jurkat cell RNA spiked in. Sequencing was done on a sample of naive CD8+ T cells from blood, with Jurkat cell RNA spiked in. Subset given: FACS-sorted CD8+CD4-CCR7+CD45RA+ naive T cells. CDR3 in DNA: TGCAGTGCTAGGTTTTACGCCTCAACTAATGAAAAACTGTTTTTT. Translation gives CSARFYASTNEKLFF.